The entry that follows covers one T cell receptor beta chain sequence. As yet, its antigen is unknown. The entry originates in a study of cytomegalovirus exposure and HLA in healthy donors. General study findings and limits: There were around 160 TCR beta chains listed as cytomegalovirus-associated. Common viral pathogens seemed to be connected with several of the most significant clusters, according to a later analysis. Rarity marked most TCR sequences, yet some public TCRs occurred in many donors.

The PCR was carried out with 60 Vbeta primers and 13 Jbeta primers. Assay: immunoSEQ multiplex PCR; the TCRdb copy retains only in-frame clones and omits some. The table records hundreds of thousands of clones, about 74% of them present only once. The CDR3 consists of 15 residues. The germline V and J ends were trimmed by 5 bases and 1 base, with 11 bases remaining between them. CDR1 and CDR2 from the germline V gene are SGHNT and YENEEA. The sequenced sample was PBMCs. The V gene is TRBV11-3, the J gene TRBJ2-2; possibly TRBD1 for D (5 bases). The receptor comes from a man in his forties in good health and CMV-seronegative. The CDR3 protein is CASSPGPENTGELFF. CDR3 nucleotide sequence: TGTGCCAGCAGCCCAGGGCCCGAGAACACCGGGGAGCTGTTTTTT.